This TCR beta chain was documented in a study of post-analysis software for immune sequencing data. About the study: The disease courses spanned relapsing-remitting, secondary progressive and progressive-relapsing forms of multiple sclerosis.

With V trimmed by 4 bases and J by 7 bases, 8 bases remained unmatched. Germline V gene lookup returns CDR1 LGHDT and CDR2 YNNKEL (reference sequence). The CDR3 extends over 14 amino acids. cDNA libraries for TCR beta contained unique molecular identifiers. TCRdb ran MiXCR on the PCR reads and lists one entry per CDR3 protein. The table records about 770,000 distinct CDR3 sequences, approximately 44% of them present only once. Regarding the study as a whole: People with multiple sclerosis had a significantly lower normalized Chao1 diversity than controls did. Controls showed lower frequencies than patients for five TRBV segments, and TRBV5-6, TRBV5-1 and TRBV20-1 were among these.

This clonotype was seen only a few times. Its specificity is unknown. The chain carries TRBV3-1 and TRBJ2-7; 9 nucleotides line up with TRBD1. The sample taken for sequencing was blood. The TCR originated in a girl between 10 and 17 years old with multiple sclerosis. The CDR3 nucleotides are TGTGCCAGCAGCCGCGGACAGGGGTCGGGGGAGCAGTACTTC. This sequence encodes CASSRGQGSGEQYF.